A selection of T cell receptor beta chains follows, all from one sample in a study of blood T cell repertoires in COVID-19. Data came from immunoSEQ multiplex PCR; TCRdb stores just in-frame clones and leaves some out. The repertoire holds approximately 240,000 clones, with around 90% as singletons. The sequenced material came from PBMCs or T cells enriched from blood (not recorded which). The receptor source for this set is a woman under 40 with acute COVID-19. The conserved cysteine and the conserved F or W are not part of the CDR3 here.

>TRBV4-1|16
ASSQDTAGDALQETQY
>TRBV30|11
AWRPQGYYEQY
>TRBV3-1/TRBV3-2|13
ASSYDLAGIETQY
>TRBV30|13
AWRSGLAGANVLT
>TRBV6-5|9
ASSSGTWQY
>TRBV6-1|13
ASSESIPSNQPQH
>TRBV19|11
ASSPAEDYEQY
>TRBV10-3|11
ASTSDRNTEAF
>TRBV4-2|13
ASSHADANAGELF
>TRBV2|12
ASSVDRAEGEQY
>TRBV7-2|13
ASSPIGGTSYEQY
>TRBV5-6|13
ASSSGPGQNYGYT
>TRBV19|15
ASSAGTGGPLLYGYT
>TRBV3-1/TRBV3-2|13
ASSQVSLDADTQY
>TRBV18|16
ASSPNTGQGTLNYGYT
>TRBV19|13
ASSAGTGGNSPLH
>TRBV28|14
ASSTQGGGFGSPLH
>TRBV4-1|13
ASSQKVQGNSPLH